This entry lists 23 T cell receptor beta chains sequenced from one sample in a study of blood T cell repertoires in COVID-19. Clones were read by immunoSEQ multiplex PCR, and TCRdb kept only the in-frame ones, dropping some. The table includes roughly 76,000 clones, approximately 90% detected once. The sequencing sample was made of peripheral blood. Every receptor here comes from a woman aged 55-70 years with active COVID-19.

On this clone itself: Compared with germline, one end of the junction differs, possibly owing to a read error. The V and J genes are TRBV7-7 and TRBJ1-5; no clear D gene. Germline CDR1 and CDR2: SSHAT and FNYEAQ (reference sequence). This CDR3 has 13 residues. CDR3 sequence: CASSVTLNQPQHF. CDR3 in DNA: TGTGCTAGCAGCGTGACACTTAATCAGCCCCAGCATTTT.

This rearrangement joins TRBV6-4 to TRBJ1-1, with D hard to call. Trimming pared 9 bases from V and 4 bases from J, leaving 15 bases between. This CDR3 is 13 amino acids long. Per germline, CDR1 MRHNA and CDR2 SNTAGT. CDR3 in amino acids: CASSPGGGTEAFF. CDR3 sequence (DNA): TGTGCCAGTAGCCCAGGTGGAGGCACTGAAGCTTTCTTT.

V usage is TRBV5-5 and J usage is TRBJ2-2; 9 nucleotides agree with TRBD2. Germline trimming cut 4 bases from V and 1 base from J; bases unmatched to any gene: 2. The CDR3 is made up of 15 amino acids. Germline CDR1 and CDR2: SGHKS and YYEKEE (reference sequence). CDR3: CASSRLAVNTGELFF. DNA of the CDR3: TGTGCCAGCAGCCGACTAGCGGTGAACACCGGGGAGCTGTTTTTT.

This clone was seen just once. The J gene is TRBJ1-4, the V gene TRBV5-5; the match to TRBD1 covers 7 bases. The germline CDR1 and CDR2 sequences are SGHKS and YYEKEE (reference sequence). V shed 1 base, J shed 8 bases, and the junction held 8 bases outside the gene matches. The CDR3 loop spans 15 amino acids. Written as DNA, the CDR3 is TGTGCCAGCAGCTTGCGTAGGGGGCTCAGGGAAAAACTGTTTTTT. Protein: CASSLRRGLREKLFF.

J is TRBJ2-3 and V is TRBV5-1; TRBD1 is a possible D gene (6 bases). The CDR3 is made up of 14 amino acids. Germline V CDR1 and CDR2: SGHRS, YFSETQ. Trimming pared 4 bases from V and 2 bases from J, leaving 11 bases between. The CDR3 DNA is TGCGCCAGCAGCGGGGGCGGGTACACAGATACGCAGTATTTT. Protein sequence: CASSGGGYTDTQYF.

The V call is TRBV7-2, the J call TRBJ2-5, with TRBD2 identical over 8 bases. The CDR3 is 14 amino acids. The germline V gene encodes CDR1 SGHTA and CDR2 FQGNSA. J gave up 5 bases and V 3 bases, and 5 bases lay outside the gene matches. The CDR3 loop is CASSFQRELETQYF. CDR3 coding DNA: TGTGCCAGCAGCTTCCAGCGGGAGTTGGAGACCCAGTACTTC.

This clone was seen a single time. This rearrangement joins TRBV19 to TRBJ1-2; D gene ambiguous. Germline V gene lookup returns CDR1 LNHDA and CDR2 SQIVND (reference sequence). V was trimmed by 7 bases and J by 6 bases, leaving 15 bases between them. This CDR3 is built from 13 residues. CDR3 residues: CASMRGRSHGYTF. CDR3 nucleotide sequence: TGTGCCAGTATGAGAGGGAGATCTCATGGCTACACCTTC.

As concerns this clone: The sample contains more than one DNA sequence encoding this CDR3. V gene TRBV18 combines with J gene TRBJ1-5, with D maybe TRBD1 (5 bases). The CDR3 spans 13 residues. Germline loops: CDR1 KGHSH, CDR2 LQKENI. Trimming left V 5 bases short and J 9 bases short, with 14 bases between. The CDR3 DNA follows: TGTGCCAGCTCATCCGGTCGGGGGGGGCCCCAGCATTTT. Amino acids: CASSSGRGGPQHF. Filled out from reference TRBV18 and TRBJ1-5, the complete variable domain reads NAGVMQNPRHLVRRRGQEARLRCSPMKGHSHVYWYRQLPEEGLKFMVYLQKENIIDESGMPKERFSAEFPKEGPSILRIQQVVRGDSAAYFCASSSGRGGPQHFGDGTRLSIL.

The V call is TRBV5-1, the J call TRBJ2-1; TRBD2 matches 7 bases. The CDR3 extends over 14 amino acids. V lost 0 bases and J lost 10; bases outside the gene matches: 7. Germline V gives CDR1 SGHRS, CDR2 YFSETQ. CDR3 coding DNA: TGCGCCAGCAGCTTGGCGGGACTAACTTGGGAGCAGTTCTTC. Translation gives CASSLAGLTWEQFF. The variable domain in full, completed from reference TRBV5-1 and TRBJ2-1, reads KAGVTQTPRYLIKTRGQQVTLSCSPISGHRSVSWYQQTPGQGLQFLFEYFSETQRNKGNFPGRFSGRQFSNSRSEMNVSTLELGDSALYLCASSLAGLTWEQFFGPGTRLTVL.

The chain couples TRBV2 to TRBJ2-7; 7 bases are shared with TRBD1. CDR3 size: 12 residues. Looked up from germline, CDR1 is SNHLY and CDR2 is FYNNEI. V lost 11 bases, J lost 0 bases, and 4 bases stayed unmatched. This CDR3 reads CACRQGSYEQYF. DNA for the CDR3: TGTGCCTGTCGACAGGGCTCCTACGAGCAGTACTTC.

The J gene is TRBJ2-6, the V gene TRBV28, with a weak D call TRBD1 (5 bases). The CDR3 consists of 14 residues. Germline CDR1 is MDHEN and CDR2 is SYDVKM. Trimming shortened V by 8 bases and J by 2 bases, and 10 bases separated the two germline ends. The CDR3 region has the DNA TGTGCCAGCGCGACAGTAACTGGGGCCAACGTCCTGACTTTC. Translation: CASATVTGANVLTF.

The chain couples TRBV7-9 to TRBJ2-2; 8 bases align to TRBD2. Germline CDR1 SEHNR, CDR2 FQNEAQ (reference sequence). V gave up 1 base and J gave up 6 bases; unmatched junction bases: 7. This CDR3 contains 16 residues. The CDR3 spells CASSLDIGTRPGELFF. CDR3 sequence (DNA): TGTGCCAGCAGCTTAGATATTGGGACTAGGCCCGGGGAGCTGTTTTTT.

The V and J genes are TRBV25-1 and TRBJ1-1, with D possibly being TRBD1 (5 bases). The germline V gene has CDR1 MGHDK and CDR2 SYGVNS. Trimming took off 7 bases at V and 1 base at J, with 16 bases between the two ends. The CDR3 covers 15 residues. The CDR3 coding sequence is TGTGCCAGCACTAGGAGTAACGGGGGGAACACTGAAGCTTTCTTT. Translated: CASTRSNGGNTEAFF.

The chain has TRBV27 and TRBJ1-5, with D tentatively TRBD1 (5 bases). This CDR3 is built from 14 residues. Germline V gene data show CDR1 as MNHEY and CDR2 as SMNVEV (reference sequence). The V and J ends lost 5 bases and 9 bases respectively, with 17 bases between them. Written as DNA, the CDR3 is TGTGCCAGCAGTCCGCGGGGGACCTTAGCGCCCCAGCATTTT. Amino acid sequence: CASSPRGTLAPQHF.

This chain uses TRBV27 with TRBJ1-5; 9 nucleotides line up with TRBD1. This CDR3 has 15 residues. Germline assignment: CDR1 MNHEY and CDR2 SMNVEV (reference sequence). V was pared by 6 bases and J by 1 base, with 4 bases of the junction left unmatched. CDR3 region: CASRGQGSSNQPQHF. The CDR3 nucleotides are TGTGCCAGCAGGGGACAGGGATCAAGCAATCAGCCCCAGCATTTT.

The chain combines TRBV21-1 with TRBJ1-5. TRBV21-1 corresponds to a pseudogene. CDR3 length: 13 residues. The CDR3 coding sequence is TGTGCCAGCAGTAGTCAGGACTATCAGCCCCAGCATTTT. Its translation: CASSSQDYQPQHF.

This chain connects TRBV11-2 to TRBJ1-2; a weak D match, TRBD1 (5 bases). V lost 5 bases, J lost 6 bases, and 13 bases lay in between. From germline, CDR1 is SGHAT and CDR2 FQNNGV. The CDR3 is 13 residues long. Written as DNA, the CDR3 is TGTGCCAGCAGCCAAGGGGAGGGAAATGGCTACACCTTC. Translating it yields CASSQGEGNGYTF.

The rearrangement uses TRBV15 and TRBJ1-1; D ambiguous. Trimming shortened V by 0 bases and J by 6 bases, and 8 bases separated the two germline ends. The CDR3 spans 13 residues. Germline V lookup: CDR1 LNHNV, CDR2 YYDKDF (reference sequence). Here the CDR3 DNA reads TGTGCCACCAGCAGAGATGAAAGAGCTGAAGCTTTCTTT. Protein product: CATSRDERAEAFF.

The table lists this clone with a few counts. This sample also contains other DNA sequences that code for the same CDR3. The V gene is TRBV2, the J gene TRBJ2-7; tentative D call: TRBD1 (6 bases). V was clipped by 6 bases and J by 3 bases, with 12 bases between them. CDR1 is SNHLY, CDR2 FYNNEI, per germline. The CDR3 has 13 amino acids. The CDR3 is CASSYGQSYEQYF. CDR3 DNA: TGTGCCAGCAGCTATGGACAGAGCTACGAGCAGTACTTC.

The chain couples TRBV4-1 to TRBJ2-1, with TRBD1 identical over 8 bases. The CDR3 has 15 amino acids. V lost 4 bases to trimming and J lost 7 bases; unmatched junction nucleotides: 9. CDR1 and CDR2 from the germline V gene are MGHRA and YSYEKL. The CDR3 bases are TGCGCCAGCAGCCTACAGGGGGAATTTATAAATGAGCAGTTCTTC. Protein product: CASSLQGEFINEQFF.

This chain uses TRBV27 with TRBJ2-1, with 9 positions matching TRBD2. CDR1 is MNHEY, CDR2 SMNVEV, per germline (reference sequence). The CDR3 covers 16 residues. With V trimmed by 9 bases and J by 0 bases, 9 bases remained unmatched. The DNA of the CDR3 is TGTGCCAGTGGGGGGGCTAGCGGGACCTCCTACAATGAGCAGTTCTTC. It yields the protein CASGGASGTSYNEQFF.

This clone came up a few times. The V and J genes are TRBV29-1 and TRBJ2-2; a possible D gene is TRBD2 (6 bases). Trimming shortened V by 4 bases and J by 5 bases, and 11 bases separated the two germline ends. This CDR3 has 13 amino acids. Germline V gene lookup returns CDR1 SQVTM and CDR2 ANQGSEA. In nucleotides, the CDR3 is TGCAGCGTTGTGCGGGATACAACCGGGGAGCTGTTTTTT. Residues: CSVVRDTTGELFF.

DNA of the CDR3: TGTGCCAGCAGTTTAGCAGGGACAGGGCCGGACGAGCAGTACTTC. This translates into CASSLAGTGPDEQYF. This sequence joins TRBV28 and TRBJ2-7, with 9 bases aligning to TRBD1. The CDR3 has 15 amino acids. J gave up 5 bases and V 2 bases, and 7 bases lay outside the gene matches. Germline CDR1 reads MDHEN; CDR2 reads SYDVKM.